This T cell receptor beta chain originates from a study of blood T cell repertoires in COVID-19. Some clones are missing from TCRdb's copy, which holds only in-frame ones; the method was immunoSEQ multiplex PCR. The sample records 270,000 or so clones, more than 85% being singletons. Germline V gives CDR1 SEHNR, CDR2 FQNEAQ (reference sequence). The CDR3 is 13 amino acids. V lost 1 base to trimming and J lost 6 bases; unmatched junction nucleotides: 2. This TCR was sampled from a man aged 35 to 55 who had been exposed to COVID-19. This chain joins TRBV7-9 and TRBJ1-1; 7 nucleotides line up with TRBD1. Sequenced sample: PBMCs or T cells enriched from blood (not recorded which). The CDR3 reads CASSLETGSEAFF. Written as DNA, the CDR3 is TGTGCCAGCAGCTTAGAGACAGGGTCTGAAGCTTTCTTT.